The 25 T cell receptor beta chains in this list originate from one sample, sequenced in a study of PD-1 blockade in classical Hodgkin lymphoma. Sequencing used immunoSEQ multiplex PCR; TCRdb keeps in-frame clones, though not all of them. Of approximately 24,000 clones in the sample, roughly 80% were seen once. The sample's time point: cycle 4 day 1 (C4D1), after 6 weeks of nivolumab. All trial patients relapsed after autologous stem cell transplantation. Sequences were derived from peripheral blood mononuclear cells (PBMCs), sampled before the fourth cycle of nivolumab. The receptors derive from a human donor with classical Hodgkin lymphoma.

The chain employs TRBV9 and TRBJ2-3, with D possibly being TRBD2 (5 bases). The V end lost 4 bases, the J end lost 4 bases, and 16 bases lay between the germline ends. This CDR3 is 15 amino acids long. Looked up from germline, CDR1 is SGDLS and CDR2 is YYNGEE. The DNA of the CDR3 is TGTGCCAGCAGCTCCGGGATCCTCATTGCAGATACGCAGTATTTT. This sequence encodes CASSSGILIADTQYF.

V usage is TRBV7-2 and J usage is TRBJ1-1; D call uncertain. V was shortened by 5 bases and J by 5 bases, with 18 bases between the two germline ends. Germline V gene lookup returns CDR1 SGHTA and CDR2 FQGNSA. The CDR3 covers 15 residues. CDR3 DNA: TGTGCCAGCAGCGCCGTACCAGGAATTTGGACTGAAGCTTTCTTT. It is translated as CASSAVPGIWTEAFF. Based on the CDR3 plus reference TRBV7-2 and TRBJ1-1, the full variable domain is GAGVSQSPSNKVTEKGKDVELRCDPISGHTALYWYRQSLGQGLEFLIYFQGNSAPDKSGLPSDRFSAERTGGSVSTLTIQRTQQEDSAVYLCASSAVPGIWTEAFFGQGTRLTVV.

This clone was observed a few times. The chain has TRBV9 and TRBJ2-3, with a possible D match to TRBD1 (6 bases). Trimming shortened V by 2 bases and J by 1 base, and 14 bases separated the two germline ends. The V gene's germline CDR1 is SGDLS and CDR2 YYNGEE. The CDR3 loop spans 16 amino acids. The CDR3 DNA follows: TGTGCCAGCAGCGTCAAACAGGGTGGTGGCACAGATACGCAGTATTTT. This sequence encodes CASSVKQGGGTDTQYF. Looking up the rest from reference TRBV9 and TRBJ2-3 gives the full variable domain: DSGVTQTPKHLITATGQRVTLRCSPRSGDLSVYWYQQSLDQGLQFLIQYYNGEERAKGNILERFSAQQFPDLHSELNLSSLELGDSALYFCASSVKQGGGTDTQYFGPGTRLTVL.

V usage is TRBV5-1 and J usage is TRBJ2-7; D is perhaps TRBD2 (6 bases). The CDR3 covers 13 residues. The V gene's germline CDR1 is SGHRS and CDR2 YFSETQ. V was cut by 4 bases and J by 6 bases, with 14 bases left in between. The CDR3 region is CASSPGLSTEQYF. CDR3 sequence (DNA): TGCGCCAGCAGCCCGGGACTCTCGACCGAGCAGTACTTC.

This clone was observed once. The chain uses TRBV18 and TRBJ2-2, with D unclear. Germline V gives CDR1 KGHSH, CDR2 LQKENI. The V and J ends lost 0 bases and 8 bases respectively, with 13 bases between them. The CDR3 is 15 amino acids. The CDR3 DNA reads as TGTGCCAGCTCACCACCGAGGATCTCGATAGGGGAGCTGTTTTTT. Protein product: CASSPPRISIGELFF.

For the CDR3, the DNA is TGTGCCAGCAGCTATTTCGGGGGGATTGAGCAGTTCTTC. This encodes CASSYFGGIEQFF. V and J are TRBV11-2 and TRBJ2-1; 7 nucleotides align to TRBD2. The germline CDR1 and CDR2 sequences are SGHAT and FQNNGV. V was clipped by 4 bases and J by 9 bases; unmatched bases: 6. This CDR3 has 13 amino acids.

Only one count was recorded for this clone. This chain connects TRBV7-2 to TRBJ1-2; the D gene is possibly TRBD1 (6 bases). V was cut by 5 bases and J by 3 bases, with 13 bases left in between. Germline-derived CDR1 and CDR2 are SGHTA and FQGNSA. This CDR3 spans 14 amino acids. This chain's CDR3 is CASSMGHLYYGYTF. The CDR3 nucleotides read TGTGCCAGCAGCATGGGACACCTATACTATGGCTACACCTTC.

The V and J genes are TRBV28 and TRBJ2-2; no firm D call. The CDR3 runs to 15 residues. Germline V gene data show CDR1 as MDHEN and CDR2 as SYDVKM. V was cut by 6 bases and J by 1 base, with 12 bases left in between. CDR3 residues: CASSPPGGNTGELFF. CDR3 bases: TGTGCCAGCAGCCCCCCCGGCGGGAACACCGGGGAGCTGTTTTTT.

In this sample, this clone turned up once. The chain uses TRBV5-1 and TRBJ1-1; D perhaps matches TRBD1 (5 bases). The CDR3 spans 17 residues. In germline, CDR1 is SGHRS, CDR2 YFSETQ. The germline V and J ends were trimmed by 7 bases and 3 bases, with 25 bases remaining between them. The CDR3: CASSGGEGPGRYTEAFF. The DNA of the CDR3 is TGCGCCAGCTCCGGTGGCGAGGGACCGGGTCGGTACACTGAAGCTTTCTTT.

V usage is TRBV19 and J usage is TRBJ2-1; no clear D gene. This CDR3 spans 13 amino acids. CDR1 is LNHDA and CDR2 is SQIVND in the germline V gene (reference sequence). The V end was cut by 3 bases, the J end by 4 bases, with 7 bases between. This CDR3 is CASSIAQYNEQFF. Here the CDR3 DNA reads TGTGCCAGTAGTATTGCACAATACAATGAGCAGTTCTTC.

The chain joins TRBV10-3 to TRBJ1-1; no clear D gene. Germline V CDR1 and CDR2: ENHRY, SYGVKD. This CDR3 region has 14 residues. The germline V and J ends were trimmed by 8 bases and 1 base, with 14 bases remaining between them. The CDR3 protein is CAISGFLTNTEAFF. CDR3 coding DNA: TGTGCCATCTCGGGTTTCCTTACGAACACTGAAGCTTTCTTT.

The chain uses TRBV19 and TRBJ1-5; 7 nucleotides align to TRBD1. Germline CDR1 is LNHDA and CDR2 is SQIVND (reference sequence). J gave up 7 bases and V 1 base, and 13 bases lay outside the gene matches. The CDR3 is made up of 17 amino acids. The CDR3 sequence is CASSIAPPDRSNQPQHF. The CDR3, as DNA: TGTGCCAGTAGTATAGCCCCACCGGACAGGAGTAACCAGCCCCAGCATTTT.

This clone was observed a single time. The chain joins TRBV19 to TRBJ1-4; 10 bases are a match to TRBD1. CDR3 size: 21 residues. J was trimmed by 7 bases and V by 4 bases; bases with no gene match: 24. Germline-derived CDR1 and CDR2 are LNHDA and SQIVND (reference sequence). The DNA for the CDR3 is TGTGCCAGTAGTACAAAGTTCCCCCGGGACAGGGGCCACCTATGGAGTGAAAAACTGTTTTTT. It translates to CASSTKFPRDRGHLWSEKLFF.

This chain joins TRBV19 and TRBJ1-6; no firm D call. Germline assignment: CDR1 LNHDA and CDR2 SQIVND (reference sequence). The CDR3 is 15 amino acids. V lost 1 base, J lost 7 bases, and 11 bases lay in between. The CDR3 sequence: CASSIVARQNSPLHF. In DNA, the CDR3 is TGTGCCAGTAGTATAGTAGCCCGACAAAATTCACCCCTCCACTTT.

The count of this clone is one. V usage is TRBV11-3 and J usage is TRBJ2-3, with D possibly being TRBD2 (6 bases). Germline lookup yields CDR1 SGHNT and CDR2 YENEEA. The CDR3 sequence is 15 residues long. V lost 0 bases, J lost 5 bases, and 12 bases lay in between. This chain's CDR3 is CASSLDAGSGDTQYF. The DNA for the CDR3 is TGTGCCAGCAGCTTAGATGCGGGGTCGGGAGATACGCAGTATTTT.

The chain uses TRBV28 and TRBJ1-5, with 8 bases identical to TRBD1. The CDR3 is 17 residues long. V shed 5 bases, J shed 7 bases, and the junction held 16 bases outside the gene matches. Germline V gives CDR1 MDHEN, CDR2 SYDVKM. The CDR3 region is CASSLRQGRLILQPQHF. CDR3 nucleotide sequence: TGTGCCAGCAGTCTCCGACAGGGGAGGTTGATTTTGCAGCCCCAGCATTTT.

The chain has TRBV27 and TRBJ2-7; no definite D call. Germline assignment: CDR1 MNHEY and CDR2 SMNVEV (reference sequence). Trimming shortened V by 5 bases and J by 5 bases, and 16 bases separated the two germline ends. The CDR3 contains 14 residues. The CDR3 region has the DNA TGTGCCAGCAGTACCCTTTCCCCCCTCCACGAGCAGTACTTC. As protein: CASSTLSPLHEQYF.

The rearrangement joins TRBV5-8 to TRBJ2-7; tentatively, D is TRBD1 (6 bases). Germline V gene sequence: CDR1 SGHTS, CDR2 YDEGEE. V lost 5 bases, J lost 4 bases, and 16 bases lay in between. This CDR3 spans 14 amino acids. The CDR3: CASRLWVGTYEQYF. CDR3 DNA: TGTGCCAGCAGATTGTGGGTAGGGACATACGAGCAGTACTTC.

V and J are TRBV2 and TRBJ1-1; D is unclear. V was trimmed by 5 bases and J by 1 base, leaving 11 bases between them. The CDR3 is 14 amino acids. Germline V lookup: CDR1 SNHLY, CDR2 FYNNEI. The CDR3 DNA is TGTGCCAGCAGTATGACGGATAGGAACACTGAAGCTTTCTTT. As protein: CASSMTDRNTEAFF.

The chain is built from TRBV7-9 and TRBJ2-2, with 7 bases fitting TRBD2. CDR1 and CDR2 (germline): SEHNR, FQNEAQ (reference sequence). The J segment lost 6 bases and the V segment lost 5 bases, leaving 9 bases of the junction unmatched. This CDR3 spans 15 amino acids. CDR3: CASSPLAVYAGELFF. The DNA of the CDR3 is TGTGCCAGCAGCCCCCTAGCGGTTTACGCCGGGGAGCTGTTTTTT.

The chain combines TRBV28 with TRBJ2-1; D gene uncertain. The V gene's germline CDR1 is MDHEN and CDR2 SYDVKM. There are 16 residues in the CDR3. The V gene lost 2 bases and the J gene lost 10 bases, with 21 bases spanning the gap. CDR3 nucleotides: TGTGCCAGCAGTTTACCACCCTTGCCCCATCACCGAGAGCAGTTCTTC. Translated, it gives CASSLPPLPHHREQFF.

V gene TRBV19 combines with J gene TRBJ1-1; D gene ambiguous. Germline V gene data show CDR1 as LNHDA and CDR2 as SQIVND (reference sequence). Trimming removed 3 bases from V and 6 bases from J, with 8 bases in between. The CDR3 runs to 12 residues. The DNA for the CDR3 is TGTGCCAGTAGTATTAATAGGGCTGAAGCTTTCTTT. This sequence encodes CASSINRAEAFF.

The rearrangement uses TRBV4-2 and TRBJ1-4, with D possibly being TRBD1 (5 bases). The length of the CDR3 is 16 residues. Germline CDR1 LGHNA, CDR2 YNFKEQ. Between the trimmed V and J ends, which lost 0 bases and 3 bases, there was a span of 11 bases. CDR3 sequence reads: CASSQDRYRSNEKLFF. The CDR3 coding sequence is TGTGCCAGCAGCCAAGATCGGTACAGGTCTAATGAAAAACTGTTTTTT.

This chain links TRBV2 with TRBJ1-2, with 9 positions matching TRBD1. With V trimmed by 7 bases and J by 4 bases, 7 bases remained unmatched. Germline V lookup: CDR1 SNHLY, CDR2 FYNNEI. The CDR3 loop spans 14 amino acids. The CDR3 is CASTGDRVAYGYTF. In nucleotides, the CDR3 is TGTGCCAGCACCGGGGACAGGGTAGCCTATGGCTACACCTTC.

The chain has TRBV11-2 and TRBJ2-2; D remains unclear. Trimming took off 6 bases at V and 4 bases at J, with 18 bases between the two ends. From germline, CDR1 is SGHAT and CDR2 FQNNGV. The CDR3 loop spans 16 amino acids. CDR3 nucleotides: TGTGCCAGCAGTGCTGGGATAACTAAAGGCACCGGGGAGCTGTTTTTT. This sequence encodes CASSAGITKGTGELFF.